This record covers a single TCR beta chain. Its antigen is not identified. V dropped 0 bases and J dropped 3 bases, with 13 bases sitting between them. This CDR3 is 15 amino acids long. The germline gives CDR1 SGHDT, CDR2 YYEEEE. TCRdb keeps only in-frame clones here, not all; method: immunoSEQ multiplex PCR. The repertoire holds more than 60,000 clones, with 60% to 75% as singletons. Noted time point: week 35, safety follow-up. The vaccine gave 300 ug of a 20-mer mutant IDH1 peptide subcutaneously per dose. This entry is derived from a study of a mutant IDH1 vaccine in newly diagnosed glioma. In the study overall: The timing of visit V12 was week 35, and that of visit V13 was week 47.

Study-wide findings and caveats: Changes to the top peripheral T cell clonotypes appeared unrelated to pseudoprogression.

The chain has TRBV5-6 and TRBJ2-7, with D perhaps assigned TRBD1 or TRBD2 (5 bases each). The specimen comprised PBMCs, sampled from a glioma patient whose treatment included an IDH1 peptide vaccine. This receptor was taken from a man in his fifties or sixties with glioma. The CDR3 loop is CASSLVGQGVYEQYF. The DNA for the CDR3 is TGTGCCAGCAGCTTGGTAGGCCAGGGAGTCTACGAGCAGTACTTC.